Below, one T cell receptor beta chain is given with its context. Per the germline V gene, CDR1 is ENHRY and CDR2 is SYGVKD. V shed 8 bases, J shed 7 bases, and the junction held 3 bases outside the gene matches. The CDR3 is 14 residues long. Repertoires were generated with immunoSEQ multiplex PCR, while TCRdb's copy carries only in-frame clones and drops some. The sample contains 140,000 or so clones, approximately 86% of which appear only once. These data belong to a study of T cell responses to AZD1222 COVID-19 vaccine. The specimen was peripheral blood, collected 28 days after the second dose of the MenACWY control vaccine. This receptor was identified in an adult who received the MenACWY meningococcal vaccine as a control. V and J are TRBV10-3 and TRBJ1-6; 12 bases are a match to TRBD1. The CDR3 DNA reads as TGTGCCATCGGGACAGGGGGCCGCAATTCACCCCTCCACTTT. It specifies CAIGTGGRNSPLHF.